This T cell receptor beta chain emerged from a study of regulatory T cells in long-lasting Graves disease. Time point reported: newly diagnosed GD, antithyroid drugs for less than 3 months. The TCR library used RNA extracted from PBMCs. Notes on the study in general: When disease was persistent, TRBV28, TRBJ1-2 and TRBJ2-5 were the favored segments.

This clonotype was counted only a few times. Antigen specificity is unknown. Sequencing libraries for TCR beta were prepared with iRepertoire HTBI primers and Arm-PCR of CDR3 regions. TCRdb fed the multiplex PCR reads into MiXCR, producing one record per CDR3 protein. The repertoire holds about 540,000 distinct CDR3 sequences, with roughly 14% as singletons. This CDR3 is built from 16 residues. Losses at the gene ends were 3 bases for V and 3 bases for J; bases not matched to a gene: 6. Germline V gives CDR1 LNHNV, CDR2 YYDKDF (reference sequence). In addition, the sample was reused for a study of T cells in Graves' hyperthyroidism and ophthalmopathy.

The TCR comes from a man aged 30 to 45 with Graves disease. This chain connects TRBV15 to TRBJ1-2; 11 nucleotides line up with TRBD1. Source: peripheral blood mononuclear cells (PBMCs), taken at new diagnosis, from a patient treated with antithyroid drugs. Here the CDR3 DNA reads TGTGCCACCAGCAGCCAGGACAGGGGGCGTTACTATGGCTACACCTTC. It yields the protein CATSSQDRGRYYGYTF.